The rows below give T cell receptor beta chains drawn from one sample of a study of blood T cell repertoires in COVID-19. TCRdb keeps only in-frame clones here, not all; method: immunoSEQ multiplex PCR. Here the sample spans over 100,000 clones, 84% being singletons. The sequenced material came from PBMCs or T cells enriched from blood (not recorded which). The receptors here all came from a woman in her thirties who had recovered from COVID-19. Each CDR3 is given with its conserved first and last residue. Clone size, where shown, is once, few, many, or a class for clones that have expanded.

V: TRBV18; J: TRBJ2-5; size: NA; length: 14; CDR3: CASSPRQGEETQYF
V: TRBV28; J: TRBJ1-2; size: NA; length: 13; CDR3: CASSSRWRDGYTF
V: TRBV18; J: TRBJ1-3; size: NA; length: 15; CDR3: CASSPNTGGGNTIYF
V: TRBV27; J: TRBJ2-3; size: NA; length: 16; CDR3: CASSQPGTASTDTQYF
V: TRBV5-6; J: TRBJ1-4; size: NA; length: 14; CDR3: CASSWSMGGEKLFF
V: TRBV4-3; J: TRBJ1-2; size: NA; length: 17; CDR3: CASSQGGQGKGEYGYTF
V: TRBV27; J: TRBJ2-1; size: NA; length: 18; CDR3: CASSLLTETGISYNEQFF
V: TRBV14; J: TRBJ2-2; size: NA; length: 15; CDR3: CASSQRRDRTGELFF
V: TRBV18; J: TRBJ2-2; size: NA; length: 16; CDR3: CASSPLTSGSTGELFF
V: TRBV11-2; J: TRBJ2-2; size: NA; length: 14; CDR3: CASSFSGDIGELFF
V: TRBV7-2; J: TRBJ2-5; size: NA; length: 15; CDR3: CASSLVQGPGETQYF
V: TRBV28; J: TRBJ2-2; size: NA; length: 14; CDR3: CASSLTGQAGELFF
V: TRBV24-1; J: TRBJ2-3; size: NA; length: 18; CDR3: CATSPPRGGPLSTDTQYF
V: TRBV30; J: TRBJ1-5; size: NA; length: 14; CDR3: CAWSVLGRNQPQHF
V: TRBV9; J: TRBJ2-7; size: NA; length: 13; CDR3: CASFEGGPYEQYF
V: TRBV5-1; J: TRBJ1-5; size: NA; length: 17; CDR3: CASSLAPSDSLGQPQHF
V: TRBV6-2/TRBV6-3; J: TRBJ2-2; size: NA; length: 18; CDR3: CASSYSNWDRAHTGELFF
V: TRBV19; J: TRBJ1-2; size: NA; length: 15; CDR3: CASSIDLDSNYGYTF
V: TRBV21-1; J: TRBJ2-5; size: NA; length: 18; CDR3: CASSKTGVALREQETQYF
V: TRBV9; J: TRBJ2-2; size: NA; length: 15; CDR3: CASSVRASGPGELFF
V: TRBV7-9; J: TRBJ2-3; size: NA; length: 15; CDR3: CASSLIVATTDTQYF
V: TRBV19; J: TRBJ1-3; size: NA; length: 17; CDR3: CARVPGGSTDSGNTIYF
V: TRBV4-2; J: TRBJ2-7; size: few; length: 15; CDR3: CASSQDEGGSYEQYF
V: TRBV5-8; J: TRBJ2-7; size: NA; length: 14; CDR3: CASSLGALRYEQYF
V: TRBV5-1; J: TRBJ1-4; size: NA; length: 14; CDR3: CATKEGSPNEKLFF